A selection of T cell receptor beta chains follows, all from one sample in a study of cytomegalovirus exposure and HLA in healthy donors. The data were produced by immunoSEQ multiplex PCR, yet TCRdb's version contains in-frame clones alone and is incomplete. In the table there are 150,000 to 200,000 clones, around 72% of which are singletons. Sequencing was done on a sample of PBMCs. The receptor source for this set is a female donor in good health and CMV-seronegative. Both conserved end residues are part of each CDR3. Fields, in order: J gene, D gene, V gene, clone size, CDR3 length, CDR3 DNA, CDR3 protein. The D gene is left open where the match is weak. Clone sizes are given selectively: once, few, many, or a class where the clone is expanded.

TRBJ2-5 | NA | TRBV7-3 | NA | 13 | TGTGCCAGCAGCTTAGGGGAGCAAGAGACCCAGTACTTC | CASSLGEQETQYF
TRBJ2-7 | TRBD2 | TRBV27 | NA | 16 | TGTGCCAGCAGTTTAAGGCTAGCGGGAGGGCGCGACGAGCAGTACTTC | CASSLRLAGGRDEQYF
TRBJ1-2 | TRBD1 | TRBV5-1 | NA | 15 | TGCGCCAGCAGCGCCCCGGACAGGGGGCCCCCTGGCTACACCTTC | CASSAPDRGPPGYTF
TRBJ1-1 | TRBD1 | TRBV5-4 | NA | 16 | TGTGCCAGCAGCTTGGGGACAGGGGGCGGAAACACTGAAGCTTTCTTT | CASSLGTGGGNTEAFF
TRBJ1-6 | TRBD1 | TRBV7-2 | NA | 16 | TGTGCCAGCAGCAGACAGGGACCCCTTCTAGGTTCACCCCTCCACTTT | CASSRQGPLLGSPLHF
TRBJ2-1 | TRBD2 | TRBV28 | NA | 15 | TGTGCCAGCTCCTCCCGAGCGGGAGGGCCGAGTGAGCAGTTCTTC | CASSSRAGGPSEQFF
TRBJ1-3 | NA | TRBV2 | few | 11 | TGTGCCGGTCGGACAGAAAGAACCATATATTTT | CAGRTERTIYF
TRBJ2-4 | NA | TRBV18 | once | 15 | TGTGCCAGCTCCCCCAGCGGGCCAAGCAAAAACATTCAGTACTTC | CASSPSGPSKNIQYF
TRBJ2-1 | TRBD2 | TRBV5-1 | NA | 15 | TGCGCCAGCAGCGGAATAGCGGGGGGTTACAATGAGCAGTTCTTC | CASSGIAGGYNEQFF
TRBJ2-2 | NA | TRBV12-1 | NA | 15 | TGTGCCAGCAGCCGTGGACTAGCTCGCGCCGGGGAGCTGTTTTTT | CASSRGLARAGELFF
TRBJ1-2 | TRBD1 | TRBV27 | NA | 18 | TGTGCCAGCAGTTTTGTACGGTCCAGAGACAGGGGGCTTTATGGCTACACCTTC | CASSFVRSRDRGLYGYTF
TRBJ1-2 | TRBD1 | TRBV28 | few | 15 | TGTGCCAGCTACCCCCCGGGACAGGGTAACTATGGCTACACCTTC | CASYPPGQGNYGYTF
TRBJ1-2 | TRBD1 | TRBV6-1 | NA | 12 | TGTGCCAGCAGGACAGGGGGCTATGGCTACACCTTC | CASRTGGYGYTF
TRBJ2-1 | TRBD2 | TRBV25-1 | NA | 14 | TGTGCCAGCAGTACTAGCGGGAGTGTCAATGAGCAGTTCTTC | CASSTSGSVNEQFF
TRBJ2-7 | NA | TRBV6-6 | few | 14 | TGTGCCAGCAGTTACTCGTCAGGGGCCAACGAGCAGTACTTC | CASSYSSGANEQYF
TRBJ2-5 | NA | TRBV10-1 | NA | 9 | TGCGCCGCGGAAGAGACCCAGTACTTC | CAAEETQYF
TRBJ2-3 | TRBD1 | TRBV15 | NA | 14 | TGTGCCACCACCACAGGGGATGGCACAGATACGCAGTATTTT | CATTTGDGTDTQYF
TRBJ2-1 | TRBD1 | TRBV29-1 | NA | 12 | TGCAGCTACGACAGGGAATACAATGAGCAGTTCTTC | CSYDREYNEQFF
TRBJ2-1 | TRBD1 | TRBV7-6 | NA | 15 | TGTGCCAGCAGCATCGACAGGGGGCAGACCAATGAGCAGTTCTTC | CASSIDRGQTNEQFF
TRBJ1-5 | TRBD1 | TRBV5-3 | few | 20 | TGTGCCAGAAGCTTAGCCCCGGGACAGGGGCCGGGGCGAGGTGATCAGCCCCAGCATTTT | CARSLAPGQGPGRGDQPQHF
TRBJ2-2 | NA | TRBV5-8 | NA | 16 | TGTGCCAGCAGCTTAAGTCGCTCAGGGCGAACCGGGGAGCTGTTTTTT | CASSLSRSGRTGELFF
TRBJ2-7 | NA | TRBV9 | once | 14 | TGTGCCAGCAGCGTAGCGGCAGGGATTGCCGAGCAGTACTTC | CASSVAAGIAEQYF
TRBJ2-1 | NA | TRBV4-2 | NA | 14 | TGTGCCAGCAGCCAAGCAGGGAACTACAATGAGCAGTTCTTC | CASSQAGNYNEQFF
TRBJ2-3 | TRBD2 | TRBV11-2 | NA | 16 | TGTGCCAGCAGCCTAGGACTAGCGGGAGCCCAAGATACGCAGTATTTT | CASSLGLAGAQDTQYF
TRBJ2-1 | TRBD1 | TRBV2 | NA | 14 | TGTGCCAAAACCCAGGGGGCCTCCTACAATGAGCAGTTCTTC | CAKTQGASYNEQFF
TRBJ2-1 | NA | TRBV9 | NA | 18 | TGTGCCAGCAGCACCTACCCTCGAGAGCGCAGCTCCTACAATGAGCAGTTCTTC | CASSTYPRERSSYNEQFF
TRBJ2-2 | TRBD2 | TRBV27 | NA | 17 | TGTGCCAGCAGACTCCGGGGCGGGAGTAGGGACACCGGGGAGCTGTTTTTT | CASRLRGGSRDTGELFF
TRBJ2-2 | TRBD2 | TRBV27 | NA | 16 | TGTGCCAGCAGTTTATTGGCCGGGGGGTACACCGGGGAGCTGTTTTTT | CASSLLAGGYTGELFF
TRBJ2-5 | TRBD2 | TRBV28 | NA | 19 | TGTGCCAGCAGTTTCCAAGGGGTTGGGGAGCGGGGGGGCCTCGGGACCCAGTACTTC | CASSFQGVGERGGLGTQYF
TRBJ1-1 | NA | TRBV27 | NA | 13 | TGTGCCAGCAGTTTACAGGGGCTCGGTGAAGCTTTCTTT | CASSLQGLGEAFF
TRBJ2-5 | TRBD2 | TRBV2 | NA | 15 | TGTGCCAGCAGTGCCAATAGCGGGAGAGCAGAGACCCAGTACTTC | CASSANSGRAETQYF
TRBJ2-1 | TRBD2 | TRBV5-4 | NA | 19 | TGTGCCAGCAGCTCCCCGGGACTAGCGGGAGGCCGCTCCTACAATGAGCAGTTCTTC | CASSSPGLAGGRSYNEQFF
TRBJ1-1 | NA | TRBV28 | NA | 15 | TGTGCCAGCAGTTTAAATCCCGGGGTTGGAACTGAAGCTTTCTTT | CASSLNPGVGTEAFF
TRBJ1-5 | TRBD1 | TRBV27 | NA | 14 | TGTGCCAGCAACCCGGGACAGGGAATCCAGCCCCAGCATTTT | CASNPGQGIQPQHF
TRBJ2-5 | NA | TRBV9 | NA | 15 | TGTGCCAGCAGCGTAGGTTATAGGCGGGGAGAGACCCAGTACTTC | CASSVGYRRGETQYF
TRBJ1-2 | NA | TRBV18 | NA | 13 | TGTGCCAGCTCAATTCAGGGATGGCAAGGCTACACCTTC | CASSIQGWQGYTF
TRBJ2-7 | TRBD1 | TRBV11-1 | few | 19 | TGTGCCAGCAGCTTAGCGCGGTTTTTTCCGGACAGGGCGTCGGGTGAGCAGTACTTC | CASSLARFFPDRASGEQYF
TRBJ2-3 | NA | TRBV2 | NA | 15 | TGTGCCAGCAGTTTACTAGAACTGGGCACAGATACGCAGTATTTT | CASSLLELGTDTQYF
TRBJ1-3 | NA | TRBV11-2 | few | 12 | TGTGCCAGCAGCCCAACTGGAAACACCATATATTTT | CASSPTGNTIYF
TRBJ1-1 | TRBD1 | TRBV4-1 | NA | 14 | TGCGCCAGCAGCCGCGGGACAGTGAACACTGAAGCTTTCTTT | CASSRGTVNTEAFF
TRBJ1-1 | TRBD1 | TRBV2 | NA | 15 | TGTGCCAGCAGTTCTACAGGGGTCGCGAACACTGAAGCTTTCTTT | CASSSTGVANTEAFF
TRBJ2-7 | TRBD1 | TRBV6-1 | NA | 16 | TGTGCCAGCAGTGGACATAACCGGGACAGGGGGCCCGAGCAGTACTTC | CASSGHNRDRGPEQYF
TRBJ2-3 | TRBD2 | TRBV29-1 | once | 14 | TGCAGCGTTTGGGGGCTAGCGGGGTCAGATACGCAGTATTTT | CSVWGLAGSDTQYF
TRBJ2-1 | NA | TRBV7-9 | NA | 16 | TGTGCCAGCAGCTTAAGGGGGATCCTCTCCTACAATGAGCAGTTCTTC | CASSLRGILSYNEQFF
TRBJ2-7 | TRBD1 | TRBV7-2 | NA | 13 | TGTGCCAGCAGCTCACAGGGGGCGGGAGAGCAGTACTTC | CASSSQGAGEQYF
TRBJ2-5 | NA | TRBV7-8 | NA | 16 | TGTGCCAGCAGCCGTACGATCGCCCGGGGCCAAGAGACCCAGTACTTC | CASSRTIARGQETQYF
TRBJ1-2 | TRBD1 | TRBV4-3 | NA | 16 | TGCGCCAGCAGCCCCAAGTACACAGGGGATAACTATGGCTACACCTTC | CASSPKYTGDNYGYTF
TRBJ2-3 | NA | TRBV7-3 | NA | 15 | TGTGCCAGCGACATAGGTCCCCAACCCACAGATACGCAGTATTTT | CASDIGPQPTDTQYF
TRBJ2-7 | NA | TRBV7-2 | few | 14 | TGTGCCAGCAGCTTTACTGCGAGCTCCTACGAGCAGTACTTC | CASSFTASSYEQYF
TRBJ2-6 | TRBD1 | TRBV5-1 | NA | 18 | TGCGCCAGCAGCTTAGGCCCGGGACAGGCCTCTGGGGCCAACGTCCTGACTTTC | CASSLGPGQASGANVLTF
TRBJ1-6 | NA | TRBV9 | NA | 16 | TGTGCCAGCAGCGAGACAGTCGTTTCCTATAATTCACCCCTCCACTTT | CASSETVVSYNSPLHF
TRBJ2-7 | TRBD2 | TRBV7-2 | NA | 18 | TGTGCCAGCAGCTCTCAGCTTACCCTACTAGCGGGACTATACGAGCAGTACTTC | CASSSQLTLLAGLYEQYF
TRBJ2-7 | NA | TRBV4-2 | NA | 15 | TGTGCCAGCAGCCAAGAAGAGGCTGGCCCCTACGAGCAGTACTTC | CASSQEEAGPYEQYF
TRBJ1-4 | TRBD1 | TRBV18 | NA | 14 | TGTGCCAGCTCACCAGTGACAGGGAGTGAAAAACTGTTTTTT | CASSPVTGSEKLFF